This T cell receptor beta chain was identified in a study of shared clonotypes between healthy human individuals. HIV-negative, healthy adults without recent acute infections or vaccinations were the donors. With respect to this clone: Antigen unknown.

Unsorted PBMC DNA was run through sequencing on ten immunoSEQ deep assay plates. Data came from immunoSEQ multiplex PCR; TCRdb stores just in-frame clones and leaves some out. The sample has about 490,000 clones; over 70% are singletons. The CDR3 is made up of 13 amino acids. Trimming removed 3 bases from V and 4 bases from J, with 9 bases in between. Germline V gene data show CDR1 as MNHEY and CDR2 as SMNVEV (reference sequence). Whole-study results and caveats: A limitation of the genetic and exposure-history diversity represented arose from few donors.

Sequences were obtained from PBMCs. The rearrangement joins TRBV27 to TRBJ2-5; no clear D gene. This receptor was taken from a woman aged 40 to 55 in good health. Some clones in this sample may be carry-over from other donors' samples. CDR3: CASSFSARETQYF. The CDR3 nucleotides are TGTGCCAGCAGTTTCTCCGCCCGAGAGACCCAGTACTTC.